The present T cell receptor beta chain was sequenced within a study of T cell responses to AZD1222 COVID-19 vaccine. Across the study: Analysis merged second doses at about 4 or about 12 weeks. Study-wide results and caveats: Baseline seropositivity characterized only a handful of AZD1222 recipients. Reports indicate that nearly half of spike-specific TCRs are directed at unmutated variant regions.

Germline V gene data show CDR1 as SNHLY and CDR2 as FYNNEI. The CDR3 is 15 amino acids. V was clipped by 4 bases and J by 0 bases; unmatched bases: 6. TCRdb keeps only in-frame clones here, not all; method: immunoSEQ multiplex PCR. Counted here are approximately 65,000 clones, roughly three quarters occurring once; the ten biggest clones make up 11% to 15%. Comment on this clone: Its matching antigen is unknown.

This TCR was sampled from an adult in good health. The gene calls are TRBV2 and TRBJ2-7; 7 bases line up with TRBD1. The sequences come from peripheral blood, collected on day 0 of AZD1222 vaccination. CDR3 region: CASSAQTGISYEQYF. In DNA, the CDR3 is TGTGCCAGCAGTGCCCAGACAGGGATCTCCTACGAGCAGTACTTC.